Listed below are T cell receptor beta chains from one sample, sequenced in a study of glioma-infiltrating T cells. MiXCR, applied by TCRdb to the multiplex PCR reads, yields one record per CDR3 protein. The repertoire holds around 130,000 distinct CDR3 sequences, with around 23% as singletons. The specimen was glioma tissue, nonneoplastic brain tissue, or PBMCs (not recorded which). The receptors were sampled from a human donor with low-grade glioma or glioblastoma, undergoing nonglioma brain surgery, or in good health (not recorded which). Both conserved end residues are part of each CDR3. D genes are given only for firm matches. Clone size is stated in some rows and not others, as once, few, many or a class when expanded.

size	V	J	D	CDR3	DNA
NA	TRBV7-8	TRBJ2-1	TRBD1	CASSGGSQGVPVYNEQFF	TGTGCCAGCAGCGGAGGTTCGCAGGGGGTCCCCGTTTACAATGAGCAGTTCTTC
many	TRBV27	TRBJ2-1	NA	CASSPTGLSSYNEQFF	TGTGCCAGCAGTCCTACAGGGCTGAGCTCCTACAATGAGCAGTTCTTC
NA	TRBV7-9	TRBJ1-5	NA	CASSLAGRGRETQHF	TGTGCCAGCAGCTTAGCAGGGCGGGGTAGAGAGACCCAGCATTTT
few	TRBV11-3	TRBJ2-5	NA	CASSFRLVQETQYF	TGTGCCAGCAGCTTCCGACTGGTACAAGAGACCCAGTACTTC
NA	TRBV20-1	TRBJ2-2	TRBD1	CSAIPPGQENTGELFF	TGCAGTGCTATTCCCCCGGGACAGGAGAACACCGGGGAGCTGTTTTTT
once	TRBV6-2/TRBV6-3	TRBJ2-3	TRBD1	CAMWDSRHSEAFF	TGTGCCATGTGGGACAGTCGCCACTCTGAAGCTTTTTTT
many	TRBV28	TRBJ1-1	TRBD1	CASRTAGQGAANTEAFF	TGTGCCAGCAGGACAGCGGGACAGGGGGCGGCGAACACTGAAGCTTTCTTT
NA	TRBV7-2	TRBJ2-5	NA	CASSLSLLNQYF	TGTGCCAGCAGCCTTAGCCTGCTGAACCAGTACTTC
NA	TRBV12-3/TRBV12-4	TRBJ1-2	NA	CASSLRYYGYTF	TGTGCCAGCAGTTTACGGTACTATGGCTACACCTTC
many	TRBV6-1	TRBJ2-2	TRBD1	CASRSTGTGELFF	TGTGCCAGCAGATCGACAGGGACCGGGGAGCTGTTTTTT
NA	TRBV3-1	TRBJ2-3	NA	CTSSFLSGSMLTDTQYF	TGTACCAGCAGCTTCTTGTCGGGGTCCATGTTAACAGATACGCAGTATTTT
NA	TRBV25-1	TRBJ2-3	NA	CASSERGNTDTKYF	TGTGCCAGCAGTGAGAGGGGGAACACAGATACGAAGTATTTT
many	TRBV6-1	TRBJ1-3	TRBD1	CASRTGGSGNTIYF	TGTGCCAGCAGAACAGGGGGCTCTGGAAACACCATATATTTT
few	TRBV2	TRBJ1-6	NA	CASSVREDSPLHF	TGTGCCAGCAGTGTCCGGGAGGATTCACCCCTCCACTTT
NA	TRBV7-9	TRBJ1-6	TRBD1	CASRPTGDSPLHF	TGTGCCAGCAGACCTACAGGGGATTCACCCCTCCACTTT
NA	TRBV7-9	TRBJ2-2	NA	CASSLFGAGTGELFF	TGTGCCAGCAGCTTATTTGGGGCAGGGACCGGGGAGCTGTTTTTT
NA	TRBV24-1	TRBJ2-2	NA	CATMDRPPGELFF	TGTGCCACCATGGACCGCCCCCCCGGGGAGCTGTTTTTT
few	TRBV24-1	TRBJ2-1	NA	CATSDPGLGLGTLDNEQFF	TGTGCCACCAGTGACCCCGGTTTGGGGTTGGGGACACTGGACAATGAGCAGTTCTTC
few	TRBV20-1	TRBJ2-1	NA	CSAGSGEFPYNEQFF	TGCAGTGCGGGAAGCGGAGAATTTCCCTACAATGAGCAGTTCTTC
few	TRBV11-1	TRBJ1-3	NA	CASSPPGRAGNTIYF	TGTGCCAGCAGCCCCCCCGGGAGGGCTGGAAACACCATATATTTT
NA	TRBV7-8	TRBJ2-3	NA	CASSPGTSTDTQYF	TGTGCCAGCAGCCCAGGGACTAGCACAGATACGCAGTATTTT
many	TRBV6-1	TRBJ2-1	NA	CASSPGEDREQFF	TGTGCCAGCAGTCCGGGAGAGGATAGGGAGCAGTTCTTC
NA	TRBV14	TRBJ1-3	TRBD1	CASSQVPGQDGGTIYF	TGTGCCAGCAGCCAAGTCCCGGGACAGGATGGGGGGACCATATATTTT
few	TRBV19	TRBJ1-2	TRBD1	CASSPRTGDNYGYTF	TGTGCCAGTAGTCCCCGGACAGGGGATAACTATGGCTACACCTTC
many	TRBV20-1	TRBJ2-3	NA	CSARDVGHSQWSQYF	TGCAGTGCTAGAGATGTAGGCCACTCACAATGGTCGCAGTATTTT
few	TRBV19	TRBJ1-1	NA	CASSTNRAAEAFF	TGTGCCAGTAGCACTAACAGGGCCGCTGAAGCTTTCTTT
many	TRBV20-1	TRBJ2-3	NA	CSAREITTDTQYF	TGCAGTGCTAGGGAGATCACCACAGATACGCAGTATTTT
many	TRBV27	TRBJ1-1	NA	CASSLSWGRETEAFF	TGTGCCAGCAGTTTATCATGGGGCCGAGAAACTGAAGCTTTCTTT
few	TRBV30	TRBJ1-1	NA	CAGERNTEAFF	TGTGCCGGAGAGAGGAACACTGAAGCTTTCTTT
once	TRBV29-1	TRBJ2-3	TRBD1	CSEGQGSTDTQYF	TGCAGCGAGGGACAGGGAAGCACAGATACGCAGTATTTT
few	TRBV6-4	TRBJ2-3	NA	CASSDSTSTDTQYF	TGTGCCAGCAGTGACTCCACTAGCACAGATACGCAGTATTTT
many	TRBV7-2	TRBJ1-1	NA	CASSPNREAFF	TGTGCCAGCAGTCCTAACAGGGAAGCTTTCTTT
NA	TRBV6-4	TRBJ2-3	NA	CASSLPRGSGTDTQYF	TGTGCCAGCAGTTTACCTCGGGGTAGCGGCACAGATACGCAGTATTTT
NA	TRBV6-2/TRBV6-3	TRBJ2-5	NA	CASSISRGALQETQYF	TGTGCCAGCAGTATATCCCGGGGGGCCTTGCAAGAGACCCAGTACTTC
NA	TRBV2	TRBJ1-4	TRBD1	CANAAQGPTELFF	TGTGCCAACGCAGCACAGGGGCCGACAGAACTGTTTTTT
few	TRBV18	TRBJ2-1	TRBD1	CASSPADRAFSYNEQFF	TGTGCCAGCTCACCTGCAGACAGGGCGTTCTCCTACAATGAGCAGTTCTTC
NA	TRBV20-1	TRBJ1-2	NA	CSAPPISLRHGYTF	TGCAGTGCCCCACCCATTAGCCTTAGACACGGCTACACCTTC
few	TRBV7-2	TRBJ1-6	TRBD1	CASSPGGQGYSPLHF	TGTGCCAGCAGCCCGGGGGGACAGGGATATTCACCCCTCCACTTT
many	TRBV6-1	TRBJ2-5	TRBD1	CASSLTGGETQYF	TGTGCCAGCAGTTTGACAGGGGGGGAGACCCAGTACTTC
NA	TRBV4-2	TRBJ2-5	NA	CASSQDPWGGGETQYF	TGTGCCAGCAGCCAAGACCCCTGGGGGGGCGGGGAGACCCAGTACTTC